The T cell receptor beta chain described here comes from a study of graft-versus-host responses after intestinal transplantation. Study details: All recipients were given anti-thymocyte globulin induction, and tacrolimus and steroids were then administered for about three years.

Turning to this clone: Its antigen is still unknown.

Generated by immunoSEQ multiplex PCR, the TCRdb table keeps only in-frame clones and is missing some. The data hold nearly 100,000 clones, with about 93% observed a single time. Points from the study as a whole: The recipient marrow held GvH clones, and some of them showed up first in ileum or blood. Allografts of patients with graft-donor T cell macrochimerism showed high graft-versus-host to host-versus-graft clone ratios. Early HvG declines after transplant were associated with peak circulating GvH clone levels.

Germline V gene sequence: CDR1 LNHDA, CDR2 SQIVND (reference sequence). This CDR3 region has 17 residues. J was trimmed by 0 bases and V by 1 base; bases with no gene match: 4. The chain uses TRBV19 and TRBJ2-2; 8 nucleotides agree with TRBD1. Source: PBMCs, taken just under 460 days after intestinal transplant. The source of this sequence is a human patient who received an intestinal transplant, so some T cells may come from the graft donor. The CDR3 sequence is CASSIGFRGPNTGELFF. Here the CDR3 DNA reads TGTGCCAGTAGTATAGGCTTCAGGGGGCCGAACACCGGGGAGCTGTTTTTT.